One sample yielded the 14 T cell receptor beta chains listed below, sequenced in a study of T cell responses to AZD1222 COVID-19 vaccine. Assay: immunoSEQ multiplex PCR; the TCRdb copy retains only in-frame clones and omits some. Of around 180,000 clones listed, 70% to 90% are singletons. Sequences were derived from peripheral blood, sampled 28 days after the second AZD1222 dose. Receptor source: an adult who received the AZD1222 COVID-19 vaccine.

The chain employs TRBV7-8 and TRBJ2-1; D might be TRBD1 (5 bases). The V gene lost 5 bases and the J gene lost 0 bases, with 14 bases spanning the gap. Germline V gives CDR1 SGHVS, CDR2 FQNEAQ. The CDR3 contains 16 residues. The CDR3 sequence is CASSLGHSSSYNEQFF. The CDR3 DNA reads TGTGCCAGCAGCCTCGGACACTCGAGCTCCTACAATGAGCAGTTCTTC.

V is TRBV6-6 and J is TRBJ2-5, with 7 bases matching TRBD2. The CDR3 loop spans 16 amino acids. Germline lookup yields CDR1 MNHNY and CDR2 SVGAGI (reference sequence). Germline trimming cut 2 bases from V and 2 bases from J; bases unmatched to any gene: 8. The CDR3 DNA reads TGTGCCAGCAGTTACCGGCCTGGGGGGGGTCAAGAGACCCAGTACTTC. Amino acid sequence: CASSYRPGGGQETQYF.

The chain is built from TRBV7-3 and TRBJ2-3, with a weak D call TRBD2 (6 bases). The CDR3 sequence is 14 residues long. Trimming shortened V by 3 bases and J by 3 bases, and 10 bases separated the two germline ends. The germline V gene encodes CDR1 SGHTA and CDR2 FQGTGA. The CDR3 sequence is CASSFGLATDTQYF. The CDR3 DNA is TGTGCCAGCAGCTTCGGTCTAGCGACAGATACGCAGTATTTT.

J is TRBJ2-7 and V is TRBV4-1; D is possibly TRBD1 (5 bases). From germline, CDR1 is MGHRA and CDR2 YSYEKL. V lost 1 base and J 0 bases, leaving 16 bases between the germline ends. This CDR3 is built from 17 residues. CDR3 sequence reads: CASSQGKLGLSSYEQYF. DNA of the CDR3: TGCGCCAGCAGCCAAGGGAAGCTGGGGCTAAGCTCCTACGAGCAGTACTTC.

This rearrangement joins TRBV7-9 to TRBJ2-1, with TRBD2 identical over 7 bases. V dropped 5 bases and J dropped 4; count of bases not matched to a gene: 8. Germline lookup yields CDR1 SEHNR and CDR2 FQNEAQ (reference sequence). The CDR3 has 15 residues. The CDR3 region has the DNA TGTGCCAGCAGCACAAGTAGCGGGCCTTACAATGAGCAGTTCTTC. Amino acid sequence: CASSTSSGPYNEQFF.

V usage is TRBV18 and J usage is TRBJ2-7, with D perhaps matching TRBD2 (7 bases). Germline lookup yields CDR1 KGHSH and CDR2 LQKENI. V was clipped by 3 bases and J by 0 bases, with 12 bases between them. The CDR3 spans 15 residues. The chain's CDR3 is CASSPGGANSYEQYF. For the CDR3, the DNA is TGTGCCAGCTCACCTGGGGGGGCAAACTCCTACGAGCAGTACTTC.

The rearrangement joins TRBV7-2 to TRBJ1-3; TRBD1 is a possible D gene (6 bases). This CDR3 comprises 16 residues. Trimming cost V 1 base and J 0 bases, with 10 bases left between them. In germline, CDR1 is SGHTA, CDR2 FQGNSA. DNA of the CDR3: TGTGCCAGCAGCTTAGTGGGGGCCCTCTCTGGAAACACCATATATTTT. It encodes CASSLVGALSGNTIYF.

V is TRBV28 and J is TRBJ2-7; 9 bases are a match to TRBD1. The CDR3 is 16 amino acids. Germline V gene sequence: CDR1 MDHEN, CDR2 SYDVKM. V trimming: 5 bases; J trimming: 2 bases; junction bases outside the gene matches: 10. The CDR3 is CASSIPGTGIPYEQYF. DNA for the CDR3: TGTGCCAGCAGTATCCCCGGGACAGGGATCCCCTACGAGCAGTACTTC. The entire variable domain, with the rest obtained from reference TRBV28 and TRBJ2-7, is as follows: DVKVTQSSRYLVKRTGEKVFLECVQDMDHENMFWYRQDPGLGLRLIYFSYDVKMKEKGDIPEGYSVSREKKERFSLILESASTNQTSMYLCASSIPGTGIPYEQYFGPGTRLTVT.

The CDR3 coding sequence is TGTGCCACCAGTGATGGACGAGGTGGCAATCAGCCCCAGCATTTT. It codes for CATSDGRGGNQPQHF. The rearrangement joins TRBV24-1 to TRBJ1-5; D remains ambiguous. The CDR3 has 15 amino acids. The V and J ends lost 3 bases and 2 bases respectively, with 10 bases between them. From germline, CDR1 is KGHDR and CDR2 SFDVKD.

The gene calls are TRBV9 and TRBJ2-1; 16 bases align to TRBD2. Germline loops: CDR1 SGDLS, CDR2 YYNGEE. V was clipped by 3 bases and J by 4 bases; unmatched bases: 4. The CDR3 length is 17 residues. In nucleotides, the CDR3 is TGTGCCAGCAGCGGGGGACTAGCGGGAGGGATTTACAATGAGCAGTTCTTC. Protein sequence: CASSGGLAGGIYNEQFF.

The V gene is TRBV7-2, the J gene TRBJ2-1; 8 bases agree with TRBD2. Germline-derived CDR1 and CDR2 are SGHTA and FQGNSA. There are 15 residues in the CDR3. V shed 8 bases and J 9 bases; nucleotides not matched to a gene: 15. The CDR3 loop reads CASRPLGVGGGEQFF. For the CDR3, the DNA is TGTGCCAGCCGCCCCCTCGGGGTCGGGGGGGGTGAGCAGTTCTTC.

V gene TRBV6-5 combines with J gene TRBJ1-5; TRBD1 matches at 8 bases. This CDR3 region has 15 residues. J was trimmed by 3 bases and V by 6 bases; bases with no gene match: 7. The germline V gene has CDR1 MNHEY and CDR2 SVGAGI. The CDR3 bases are TGTGCCAGCAGCCTGGGACAGGTGGTCAATCAGCCCCAGCATTTT. The encoded protein is CASSLGQVVNQPQHF.

The chain uses TRBV28 and TRBJ2-3; the D gene could be TRBD1 or TRBD2 (5 bases each). V gave up 4 bases and J gave up 1 base, with 21 bases separating them. CDR3 length: 18 residues. Germline CDR1 MDHEN, CDR2 SYDVKM. CDR3 bases: TGTGCCAGCAGTTCGATTACCCCGGGGACCGCGGGCACAGATACGCAGTATTTT. Amino acids: CASSSITPGTAGTDTQYF.

For the CDR3, the DNA is TGTGCCAGCAGCTCAGAGGAGGGCCACTACGAGCAGTACTTC. It specifies CASSSEEGHYEQYF. This chain links TRBV7-8 with TRBJ2-7; TRBD2 might be the D (6 bases). The CDR3 consists of 14 residues. V gave up 4 bases and J gave up 3 bases, with 13 bases separating them. The V gene's germline CDR1 is SGHVS and CDR2 FQNEAQ.